One sample yielded the 23 T cell receptor beta chains listed below, sequenced in a study of cytomegalovirus exposure and HLA in healthy donors. In the PCR, 60 Vbeta and 13 Jbeta primers were used. The method was immunoSEQ multiplex PCR; TCRdb's version includes in-frame clones alone and lacks a portion of them. The sample lists 140,000 to 150,000 clones; 75% to 85% were seen once. Sequencing was performed on PBMCs. The receptors derive from a young woman in good health and CMV-seropositive.

This chain links TRBV7-2 with TRBJ2-5; D gene uncertain. V was cut by 0 bases and J by 4 bases, with 9 bases left in between. This CDR3 has 14 amino acids. CDR1 and CDR2 from the germline V gene are SGHTA and FQGNSA. This CDR3 reads CASSLAVLRETQYF. CDR3 DNA: TGTGCCAGCAGCTTAGCGGTCTTGAGAGAGACCCAGTACTTC.

The chain combines TRBV4-3 with TRBJ2-6; D uncertain. The CDR3 runs 16 residues. Germline V gene sequence: CDR1 LGHNA, CDR2 YSLEER. Trimming pared 5 bases from V and 4 bases from J, leaving 15 bases between. For the CDR3, the DNA is TGCGCCAGCAGCACTCCTTTTTTAACCGGGGCCAACGTCCTGACTTTC. Amino acid sequence: CASSTPFLTGANVLTF.

This chain connects TRBV11-2 to TRBJ1-1, with D possibly being TRBD1 (6 bases). Trimming pared 6 bases from V and 1 base from J, leaving 18 bases between. Germline lookup yields CDR1 SGHAT and CDR2 FQNNGV. CDR3 size: 16 residues. The CDR3 DNA reads TGTGCCAGCAGGTTGAGGGGGGGGGCTCCGAACACTGAAGCTTTCTTT. This gives the protein CASRLRGGAPNTEAFF. Together with reference TRBV11-2 and TRBJ1-1, the CDR3 gives the full variable domain: EAGVAQSPRYKIIEKRQSVAFWCNPISGHATLYWYQQILGQGPKLLIQFQNNGVVDDSQLPKDRFSAERLKGVDSTLKIQPAKLEDSAVYLCASRLRGGAPNTEAFFGQGTRLTVV.

The V call is TRBV6-5, the J call TRBJ1-1, with unresolved D. In germline, CDR1 is MNHEY, CDR2 SVGAGI. The CDR3 consists of 13 residues. The ends were cut back, 3 bases at V and 1 base at J, with 6 bases in the middle. The CDR3: CASSYGPNTEAFF. CDR3 sequence (DNA): TGTGCCAGCAGTTATGGGCCGAACACTGAAGCTTTCTTT.

This rearrangement joins TRBV6-5 to TRBJ1-2; D ambiguous. Germline-derived CDR1 and CDR2 are MNHEY and SVGAGI. Trimming removed 7 bases from V and 4 bases from J, with 19 bases in between. This CDR3 spans 15 amino acids. The CDR3 reads CASIHPPPGFYGYTF. CDR3 DNA: TGTGCCAGCATTCACCCCCCTCCGGGTTTCTATGGCTACACCTTC.

This clone was counted once. V gene TRBV7-2 combines with J gene TRBJ1-2; 7 bases fit TRBD1. CDR3 length: 15 residues. Germline V gene lookup returns CDR1 SGHTA and CDR2 FQGNSA. Trimming cost V 3 bases and J 2 bases; bases outside gene matches: 6. CDR3 sequence reads: CASSFSKTGNYGYTF. The CDR3, as DNA: TGTGCCAGCAGCTTCTCCAAGACAGGGAACTATGGCTACACCTTC. Full variable domain (missing parts from reference TRBV7-2 and TRBJ1-2): GAGVSQSPSNKVTEKGKDVELRCDPISGHTALYWYRQSLGQGLEFLIYFQGNSAPDKSGLPSDRFSAERTGGSVSTLTIQRTQQEDSAVYLCASSFSKTGNYGYTFGSGTRLTVV.

The V and J genes are TRBV2 and TRBJ1-1; 10 bases align to TRBD1. V was pared by 10 bases and J by 4 bases, with 6 bases of the junction left unmatched. This CDR3 spans 13 amino acids. CDR1 SNHLY and CDR2 FYNNEI come from the germline V gene. In DNA form, the CDR3 reads TGTGCCACCGGACAGGGGGGTAGCACTGAAGCTTTCTTT. It specifies CATGQGGSTEAFF.

The CDR3 sequence: CASSRLRVQGLATEAFF. The CDR3 region has the DNA TGTGCCAGCTCGCGATTAAGAGTGCAGGGGCTAGCCACTGAAGCTTTCTTT. The chain combines TRBV11-2 with TRBJ1-1; tentatively, D is TRBD1 (6 bases). The germline gives CDR1 SGHAT, CDR2 FQNNGV. This CDR3 spans 17 amino acids. V dropped 8 bases and J dropped 4 bases, with 26 bases sitting between them.

This clone was observed many times. The chain links TRBV4-1 to TRBJ2-7; TRBD2 agrees at 11 bases. Germline CDR1 is MGHRA and CDR2 is YSYEKL. CDR3 size: 16 residues. Trimming cost V 4 bases and J 3 bases; bases outside gene matches: 8. The chain's CDR3 is CASSLLDGTSGYEQYF. In DNA form, the CDR3 reads TGCGCCAGCAGCCTACTAGACGGGACTAGCGGCTACGAGCAGTACTTC.

In its sample, this clone was seen once. The chain employs TRBV19 and TRBJ1-6; 8 bases align to TRBD1. Germline-derived CDR1 and CDR2 are LNHDA and SQIVND (reference sequence). This CDR3 comprises 14 residues. V trimming: 8 bases; J trimming: 5 bases; junction bases outside the gene matches: 5. This chain's CDR3 is CASDSDRDNSPLHF. CDR3 DNA: TGTGCCAGTGATTCGGACAGGGATAATTCACCCCTCCACTTT.

The genes are TRBV6-4 and TRBJ2-5; 7 positions agree with TRBD1. V lost 5 bases, J lost 2 bases, and 5 bases stayed unmatched. This CDR3 is built from 14 residues. The germline V gene has CDR1 MRHNA and CDR2 SNTAGT. This CDR3 reads CASSKTGNQETQYF. The CDR3 nucleotides read TGTGCCAGCAGTAAGACAGGGAATCAAGAGACCCAGTACTTC.

This clone was observed a handful of times. The chain recombines TRBV4-3 with TRBJ1-1; D is unresolved. V was cut by 8 bases and J by 5 bases, with 18 bases left in between. The CDR3 is 14 amino acids. Germline V lookup: CDR1 LGHNA, CDR2 YSLEER. The CDR3 loop is CASGKALEGTEAFF. The CDR3 nucleotides read TGCGCCAGCGGAAAGGCTCTCGAGGGAACTGAAGCTTTCTTT.

The V gene is TRBV5-1, the J gene TRBJ2-1; D is uncertain. This CDR3 region has 15 residues. Looked up from germline, CDR1 is SGHRS and CDR2 is YFSETQ. V lost 4 bases and J 4 bases, leaving 15 bases between the germline ends. The CDR3 protein is CASSKTHGSYNEQFF. The CDR3 nucleotides are TGCGCCAGCAGCAAGACCCACGGGTCGTACAATGAGCAGTTCTTC.

The chain has TRBV5-1 and TRBJ1-2; D perhaps matches TRBD1 (5 bases). The germline gives CDR1 SGHRS, CDR2 YFSETQ. Between the trimmed V and J ends, which lost 4 bases and 2 bases, there was a span of 9 bases. The CDR3 is 13 amino acids. The CDR3 region is CASSPRQNYGYTF. The CDR3 bases are TGCGCCAGCAGCCCCCGACAGAACTATGGCTACACCTTC.

This clone came up a few times. The chain has TRBV10-3 and TRBJ1-2; D not resolved. The CDR3 totals 13 residues. CDR1 is ENHRY, CDR2 SYGVKD, per germline. V was clipped by 3 bases and J by 7 bases, with 12 bases between them. The CDR3 coding sequence is TGTGCCATCAGTGAACTATCTTCCTCTGGCTACACCTTC. Protein product: CAISELSSSGYTF.

V usage is TRBV11-2 and J usage is TRBJ2-1, with D perhaps TRBD1 (5 bases). CDR1 and CDR2 (germline): SGHAT, FQNNGV. Trimming took off 11 bases at V and 8 bases at J, with 16 bases between the two ends. The CDR3 runs to 12 residues. The CDR3 here is CAGAYTADEQFF. The CDR3 DNA is TGTGCCGGGGCCTACACGGCGGATGAGCAGTTCTTC. Supplemented by reference TRBV11-2 and TRBJ2-1, the full variable domain reads EAGVAQSPRYKIIEKRQSVAFWCNPISGHATLYWYQQILGQGPKLLIQFQNNGVVDDSQLPKDRFSAERLKGVDSTLKIQPAKLEDSAVYLCAGAYTADEQFFGPGTRLTVL.

This chain links TRBV12-5 with TRBJ2-3; D is perhaps TRBD2 (6 bases). Germline lookup yields CDR1 LGHNT and CDR2 FRNRAP. V lost 7 bases and J lost 1, with 15 bases in between. This CDR3 contains 15 residues. This CDR3 is CASAPEGEGTDTQYF. CDR3 coding DNA: TGTGCTAGTGCCCCGGAGGGCGAGGGCACAGATACGCAGTATTTT.

The V and J genes are TRBV4-1 and TRBJ2-4; 7 bases map to TRBD1. V lost 0 bases and J lost 7; bases outside the gene matches: 6. Germline V gene data show CDR1 as MGHRA and CDR2 as YSYEKL. The CDR3 has 15 amino acids. The CDR3 bases are TGCGCCAGCAGCCAAGAAGGAACAGGGGTGAACATTCAGTACTTC. Residues: CASSQEGTGVNIQYF.

The chain links TRBV2 to TRBJ1-1; TRBD1 agrees at 9 bases. CDR1 is SNHLY and CDR2 is FYNNEI in the germline V gene. The CDR3 length is 15 residues. J lost 2 bases, V lost 6 bases, and 7 bases had no gene match. CDR3 amino acids: CASRARDRVNTEAFF. The CDR3 nucleotides are TGTGCCAGCAGGGCCCGGGACAGGGTTAACACTGAAGCTTTCTTT.

The CDR3 protein is CAGGTGASGYTF. The CDR3 DNA sequence: TGTGCCGGTGGGACAGGGGCTTCTGGCTACACCTTC. The gene calls are TRBV2 and TRBJ1-2; 10 bases map to TRBD1. Germline V gene lookup returns CDR1 SNHLY and CDR2 FYNNEI. The CDR3 has 12 residues. Trimming took 11 bases from V and 7 from J; bases not matched to a gene: 7. Full variable domain (missing parts from reference TRBV2 and TRBJ1-2): EPEVTQTPSHQVTQMGQEVILRCVPISNHLYFYWYRQILGQKVEFLVSFYNNEISEKSEIFDDQFSVERPDGSNFTLKIRSTKLEDSAMYFCAGGTGASGYTFGSGTRLTVV.

V gene TRBV11-2 combines with J gene TRBJ2-7; maybe TRBD1 (6 bases). Germline CDR1 reads SGHAT; CDR2 reads FQNNGV. The CDR3 is 15 amino acids. Trimming took 8 bases from V and 2 from J, leaving 19 bases between them. The CDR3 spells CASAPSTGLPYEQYF. CDR3 coding DNA: TGTGCCAGCGCGCCTTCGACAGGCCTTCCCTACGAGCAGTACTTC.

CDR3 bases: TGTGCCAGCAGCCGCCGGGACAGCGCCTACGAGCAGTACTTC. Its translation: CASSRRDSAYEQYF. V is TRBV7-8 and J is TRBJ2-7; 7 nucleotides align to TRBD1. V was clipped by 5 bases and J by 2 bases; unmatched bases: 6. There are 14 residues in the CDR3. The V gene's germline CDR1 is SGHVS and CDR2 FQNEAQ.

The chain has TRBV4-3 and TRBJ1-1; weak D call: TRBD1 (5 bases). Germline V CDR1 and CDR2: LGHNA, YSLEER. The CDR3 length is 14 residues. V was clipped by 5 bases and J by 6 bases, with 16 bases between them. The DNA for the CDR3 is TGCGCCAGCAGCACTCGCGACAGAATATCTGAAGCTTTCTTT. It translates to CASSTRDRISEAFF.